The subject of this entry is one T cell receptor beta chain. The antigen it binds to is not known. No base qualities exist here, and no much larger clone lies one base off it. CDR1 SGHRS and CDR2 YFSETQ were looked up in the germline V gene. V lost 0 bases and J lost 2 bases; the stretch between them is 14 bases long. The CDR3 measures 16 amino acids from cysteine to phenylalanine. Solely the CDR3 DNA is kept, with 48 bases framed from the first base. This specimen comes from a study of CD8 T cells in Susac syndrome (dated 2019 in TCRdb). In terms of the full investigation: Repertoire sequencing was used to test whether CD8+ T cell activation and differentiation in Susac syndrome was antigen driven. Broad study findings and their caveats: The study acknowledged that relatively few individuals were included in the TCR sequencing and HLA analysis.

RNA was extracted using the RNeasy kit, and roughly 0.5 to 1 ug of the RNA was reverse transcribed with random hexamers. TCR beta CDR3 regions were amplified with the immunoSEQ multiplex PCR assay covering 54 Vbeta and 13 Jbeta segments. PCR amplification bias was corrected using a synthetic template baseline for primer optimization and computational correction. Processing in the source paper ran as follows. Reads were assigned to V, D and J genes according to IMGT and analyzed in immunoSEQ Analyzer, with only productive sequences retained. Clonality was calculated as one minus the Shannon entropy normalized by log2 of the number of productive unique sequences. For each patient and control, public and private clones were evaluated among the 100 most prevalent clones. Susac-specific clones were defined as absent from healthy and MS cohorts, around 1,000 published viral clones and other ImmuneACCESS disease sequences. The public reads were reanalyzed by TCRdb: fastp trimming at Q25, MiXCR alignment, in-frame beta chains only. Merged by CDR3 protein, the rows form single entries marked with the most common genes and DNA. The V and J calls here are based on TCRdb, not the publication. This sample comprises 90,000 to 150,000 distinct CDR3 sequences, approximately 91% of them detected only once. Around 0.15% of the sample belongs to the ten largest clones.

High-throughput TCR beta sequencing profiled peripheral blood CD8+ and CD4+ T cells from healthy donors, Susac syndrome patients and multiple sclerosis patients. Healthy donors were included as age- and sex-matched controls. CD8+ TEMRA cells were enriched by FACS, while bulk CD8+ and CD4+ T cells were purified by magnetic negative isolation. Blood was collected in EDTA tubes and processed within 24 hours, with PBMCs isolated through density gradient centrifugation. PBMCs intended for TCR sequencing were cryopreserved in liquid nitrogen and were subsequently thawed in a 37 degrees C water bath. The sorted or isolated CD4+, CD8+ and CD8+ TEMRA cells reached a purity of at least 90%.

The source material was CD4+ T cells from PBMCs. This sequence originates from a human donor in good health. The chain was built from TRBV5-1 and TRBJ1-2; no D gene call is confident. This receptor carries the CDR3 CASSLGAPAPNYGYTF. The DNA reads TGCGCCAGCAGCTTGGGGGCACCCGCACCAAACTATGGCTACACCTTC.